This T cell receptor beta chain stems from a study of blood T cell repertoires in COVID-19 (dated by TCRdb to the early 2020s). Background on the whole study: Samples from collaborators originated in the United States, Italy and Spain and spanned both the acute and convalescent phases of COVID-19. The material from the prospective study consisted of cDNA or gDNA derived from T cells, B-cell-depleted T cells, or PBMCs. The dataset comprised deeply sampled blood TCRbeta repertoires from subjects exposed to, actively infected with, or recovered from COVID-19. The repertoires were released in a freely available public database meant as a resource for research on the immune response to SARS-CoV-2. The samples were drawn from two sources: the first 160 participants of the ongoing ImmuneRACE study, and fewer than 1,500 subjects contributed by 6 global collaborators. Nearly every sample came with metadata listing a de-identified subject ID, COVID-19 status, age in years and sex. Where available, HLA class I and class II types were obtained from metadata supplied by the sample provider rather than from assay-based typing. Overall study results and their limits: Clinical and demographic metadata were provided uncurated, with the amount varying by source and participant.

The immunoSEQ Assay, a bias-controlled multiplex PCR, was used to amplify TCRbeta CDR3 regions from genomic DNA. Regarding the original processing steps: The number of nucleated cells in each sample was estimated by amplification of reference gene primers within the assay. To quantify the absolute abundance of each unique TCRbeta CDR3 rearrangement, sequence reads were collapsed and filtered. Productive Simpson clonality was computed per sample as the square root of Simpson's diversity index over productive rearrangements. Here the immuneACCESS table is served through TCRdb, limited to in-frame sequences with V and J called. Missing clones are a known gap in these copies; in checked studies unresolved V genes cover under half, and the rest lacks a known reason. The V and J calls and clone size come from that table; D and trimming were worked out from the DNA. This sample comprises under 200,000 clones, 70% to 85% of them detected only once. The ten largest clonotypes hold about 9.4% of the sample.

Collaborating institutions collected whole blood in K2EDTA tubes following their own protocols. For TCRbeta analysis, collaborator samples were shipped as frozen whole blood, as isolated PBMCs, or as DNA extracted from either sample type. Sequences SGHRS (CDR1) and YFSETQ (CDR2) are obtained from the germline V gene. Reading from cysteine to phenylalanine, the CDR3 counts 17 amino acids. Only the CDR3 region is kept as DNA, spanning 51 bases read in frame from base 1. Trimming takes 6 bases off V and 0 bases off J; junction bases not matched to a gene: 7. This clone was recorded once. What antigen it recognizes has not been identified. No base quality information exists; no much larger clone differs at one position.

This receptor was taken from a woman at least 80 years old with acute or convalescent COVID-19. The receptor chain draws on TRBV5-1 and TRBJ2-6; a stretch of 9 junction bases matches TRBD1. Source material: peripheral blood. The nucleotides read TGCGCCAGCACCCCGGGACAGGGTCTCTCTGGGGCCAACGTCCTGACTTTC. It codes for CASTPGQGLSGANVLTF.